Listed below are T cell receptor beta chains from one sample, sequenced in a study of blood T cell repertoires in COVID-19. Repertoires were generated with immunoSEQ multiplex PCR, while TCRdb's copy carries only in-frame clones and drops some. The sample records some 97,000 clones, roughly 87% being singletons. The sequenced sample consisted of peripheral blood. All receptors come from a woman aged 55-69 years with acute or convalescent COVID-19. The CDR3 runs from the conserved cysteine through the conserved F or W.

CDR3 protein: CASSTRGQGQNHF; V gene: TRBV19
CDR3 protein: CASSVVAGGQDTQYF; V gene: TRBV9
CDR3 protein: CASSLVWGGLDQPQHF; V gene: TRBV27
CDR3 protein: CASSPSEAHYNEQFF; V gene: TRBV9
CDR3 protein: CASGLVLGQGATEAFF; V gene: TRBV12-5
CDR3 protein: CASSLPQGYGYTF; V gene: TRBV5-5
CDR3 protein: CATVQGNTGELFF; V gene: TRBV6-5
CDR3 protein: CASSLNPDRAGTQYF; V gene: TRBV5-4
CDR3 protein: CASSIGRGQGAGEQFF; V gene: TRBV19
CDR3 protein: CASSSGLGEQFF; V gene: TRBV27
CDR3 protein: CASSSSGGPGTQYF; V gene: TRBV7-3
CDR3 protein: CASSRGTSGRRVGSEQYF; V gene: TRBV7-2
CDR3 protein: CASSLIGAGELFF; V gene: TRBV7-8
CDR3 protein: CASSSLDRKNEKLFF; V gene: TRBV5-1
CDR3 protein: CASNPRQGWNQPQHF; V gene: TRBV19
CDR3 protein: CASSPIAGLTYNEQFF; V gene: TRBV5-4
CDR3 protein: CASSPTSGYTDTQYF; V gene: TRBV13
CDR3 protein: CATQGAYNSPLHF; V gene: TRBV6-5
CDR3 protein: CASSYQTSGIRPGELFF; V gene: TRBV5-8
CDR3 protein: CASSPGGMSVLETQYF; V gene: TRBV3-1/TRBV3-2
CDR3 protein: CASSLGNRGGTGSYEQYF; V gene: TRBV7-6
CDR3 protein: CASRDRGLSNQPQHF; V gene: TRBV19
CDR3 protein: CAWSSLSGYTF; V gene: TRBV30
CDR3 protein: CASSPLGGRASGELFF; V gene: TRBV7-3